The T cell receptor beta chain under discussion was sequenced for a study of follicular helper T cells after annual influenza vaccination (dated by TCRdb to about 2017). Looking at the study overall: After each seasonal influenza vaccination, blood was collected on days 0, 7 and 28. The 2015 samples were processed right after collection, while the 2013-2014 samples were cryopreserved. Multi-year samples were available for six subjects, with four spanning two vaccination seasons and two spanning three seasons. One week after vaccination, a second recruited cohort of about eleven subjects (Table S1) displayed a similar ICOS+CD38+ cTfh response. To study recall of cTfh clones, some subjects were followed across successive annual vaccinations spanning the 2013-2014, 2014-2015 and 2015-2016 seasons. Study-wide conclusions, independent of this receptor: ICOS+CD38+ cTfh clonality correlated with the frequency of that population, and its change correlated with the change in circulating plasmablast frequency. Rare clonotypes could not be sampled because productive TCRB sequences were recovered from only about 9.5-21% of the analyzed cells. A recurrent oligoclonal ICOS+CD38+ cTfh response containing tetramer and AIM influenza-specific clonotypes was recalled by successive annual vaccinations. Day 7 ICOS+CD38+ clones were most often found later in ICOS-CD38- cTfh, suggesting that subset may serve as a memory reservoir.

The time point label for this specimen denotes: 2015-2016 season, 7 days after influenza vaccination. TCRB sequencing was used to follow sorted CD4 subsets from the blood of adults before and after they were given the seasonal inactivated influenza vaccine (Fluvarix). Subjects were considered eligible if community-dwelling and if influenza vaccine had not been received in the prior 6 months. Exclusions included influenza vaccine contraindications, substance abuse, HIV/AIDS, active malignancy, immunomodulatory medication and active illness such as respiratory infection. Between roughly 35 and 110 mL of blood was sampled per time point. Circulating Tfh were defined as non-naive CD4+CXCR5+PD-1+ cells, and these cells were sorted into ICOS+CD38+ and ICOS-CD38- fractions. Ficoll-Paque PLUS or SepMate separation was used to isolate PBMC. Cell subsets were sorted from PBMC on a BD FACS Aria before DNA extraction.

Libraries were built with the immunoSEQ multiplex PCR assay. Adaptive Biotechnologies carried out TCRB amplification, library preparation, sequencing and preliminary bioinformatics at Survey level resolution. For TCRB sequencing, genomic DNA from sorted cTfh populations was amplified by multiplex PCR. The original pipeline was this. Clonality was calculated in R as 1 minus normalized Shannon entropy, and the Gini index was calculated with the R package ineq. To get the overlap score, the summed counts of shared sequences were divided by the total counts of all sequences in both of the compared samples. Significance of shared clonotypes was assessed by Fisher's exact test, with a theoretical repertoire of 10^7 TCRB sequences assumed. In TCRdb, the immuneACCESS table is reduced to in-frame sequences with V and J assigned. These tables do not hold every clone; where another copy was compared, an unresolved V gene accounts for under half, and the others remain unexplained. The D gene and trimming were derived from the DNA, and the V and J assignments and clone size from that table. For this sample the table gives fewer than 8,000 clones, of which nearly 90% were detected only once. Together, the top ten hold around 0.7% of the sample.

As concerns this clone: This clone's antigen is unknown. Base qualities are not provided; no much larger clone lies one nucleotide away.

Reading from cysteine to phenylalanine, the CDR3 counts 11 amino acids. Left in the record is the CDR3 DNA by itself, 33 bases read in frame from the first base. According to the germline V gene, CDR1 reads SQVTM and CDR2 reads ANQGSEA. V is pruned by 7 bases and J by 8 bases, leaving 4 bases of the junction without a gene match. The material was CXCR5+ CD38- circulating T follicular helper cells from blood, obtained 7 days after influenza vaccination. Interpreted using the paper, the cell subset or site label stands for: circulating Tfh, non-naive CD4+CXCR5+PD-1+ (ICOS+CD38+ or ICOS-CD38-). This receptor was taken from an adult who received the influenza vaccine. Recombination joined TRBV29-1 with TRBJ2-7; 11 nucleotides in the junction match TRBD1. The CDR3 region has the sequence CSGGQGAKQYF. In nucleotides, the sequence is TGCAGCGGAGGACAGGGGGCAAAGCAGTACTTC.